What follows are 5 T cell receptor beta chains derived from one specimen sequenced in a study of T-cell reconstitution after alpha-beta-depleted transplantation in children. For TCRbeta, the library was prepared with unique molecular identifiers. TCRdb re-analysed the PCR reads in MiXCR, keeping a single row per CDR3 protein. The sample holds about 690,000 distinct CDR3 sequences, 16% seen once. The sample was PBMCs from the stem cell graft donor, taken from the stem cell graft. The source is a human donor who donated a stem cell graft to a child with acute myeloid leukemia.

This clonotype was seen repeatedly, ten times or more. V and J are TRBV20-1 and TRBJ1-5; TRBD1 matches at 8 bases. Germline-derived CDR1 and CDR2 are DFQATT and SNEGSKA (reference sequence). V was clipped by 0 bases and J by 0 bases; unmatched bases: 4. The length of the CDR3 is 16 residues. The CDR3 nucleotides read TGCAGTGCTAGAGACGACAGGGGATATAGCAATCAGCCCCAGCATTTT. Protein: CSARDDRGYSNQPQHF.

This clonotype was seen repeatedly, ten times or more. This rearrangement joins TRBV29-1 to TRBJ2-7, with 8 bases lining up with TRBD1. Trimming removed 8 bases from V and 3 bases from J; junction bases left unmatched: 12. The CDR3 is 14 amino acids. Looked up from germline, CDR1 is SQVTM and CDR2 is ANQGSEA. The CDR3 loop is CSPRRTGRIYEQYV. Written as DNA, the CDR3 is TGCAGCCCGCGCCGGACAGGGAGAATCTACGAGCAGTACGTC.

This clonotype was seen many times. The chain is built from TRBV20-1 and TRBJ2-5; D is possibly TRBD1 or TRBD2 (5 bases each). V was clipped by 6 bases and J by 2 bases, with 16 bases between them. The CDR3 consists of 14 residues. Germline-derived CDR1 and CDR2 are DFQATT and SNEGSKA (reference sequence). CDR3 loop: CSARRGAEQETQYF. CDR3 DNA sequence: TGCAGTGCCCGAAGGGGAGCGGAACAAGAGACCCAGTACTTC.

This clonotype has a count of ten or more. CDR3 region: CASSHGQGENTEAFF. The CDR3 nucleotides are TGTGCCAGCAGCCACGGACAGGGGGAAAACACTGAAGCTTTCTTT. The chain carries TRBV7-3 and TRBJ1-1; 10 nucleotides match TRBD1. Per germline, CDR1 SGHTA and CDR2 FQGTGA. V shed 5 bases, J shed 2 bases, and the junction held 5 bases outside the gene matches. This CDR3 comprises 15 residues.

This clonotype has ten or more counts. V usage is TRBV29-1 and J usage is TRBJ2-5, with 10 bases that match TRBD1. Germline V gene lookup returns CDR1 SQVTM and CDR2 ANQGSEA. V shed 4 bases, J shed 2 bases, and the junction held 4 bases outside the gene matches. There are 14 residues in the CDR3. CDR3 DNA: TGCAGCGTTGGACCGGGACAGGGGCAAGAGACCCAGTACTTC. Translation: CSVGPGQGQETQYF.